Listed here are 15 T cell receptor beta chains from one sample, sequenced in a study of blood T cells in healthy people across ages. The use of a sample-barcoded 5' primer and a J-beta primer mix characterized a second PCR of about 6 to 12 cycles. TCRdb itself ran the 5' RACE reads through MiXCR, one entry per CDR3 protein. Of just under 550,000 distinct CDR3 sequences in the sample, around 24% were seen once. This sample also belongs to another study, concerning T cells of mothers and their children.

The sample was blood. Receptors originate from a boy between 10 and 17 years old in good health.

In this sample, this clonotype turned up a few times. The CDR3 DNA reads as TGCAGTGCTAGAGATCTCGACAGGGGACCCTATAATTCACCCCTCCACTTT. Encoded protein: CSARDLDRGPYNSPLHF. The V call is TRBV20-1, the J call TRBJ1-6, with TRBD1 identical over 8 bases. The CDR3 is 17 residues long. Trimming took 0 bases from V and 2 from J; bases not matched to a gene: 6. CDR1 is DFQATT and CDR2 is SNEGSKA in the germline V gene (reference sequence).

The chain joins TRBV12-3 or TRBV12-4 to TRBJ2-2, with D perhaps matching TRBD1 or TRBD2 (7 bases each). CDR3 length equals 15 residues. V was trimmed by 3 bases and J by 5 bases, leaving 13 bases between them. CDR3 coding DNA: TGTGCCAGCAGTTTTGCGCAGGGGGGGACCGGGGAGCTGTTTTTT. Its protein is CASSFAQGGTGELFF.

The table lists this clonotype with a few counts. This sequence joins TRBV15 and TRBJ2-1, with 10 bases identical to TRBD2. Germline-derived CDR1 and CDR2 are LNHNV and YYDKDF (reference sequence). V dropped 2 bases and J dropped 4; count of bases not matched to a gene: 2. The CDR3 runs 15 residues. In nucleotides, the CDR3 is TGTGCCACCAGCAGACGAGCGGGAGGGTACAATGAGCAGTTCTTC. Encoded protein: CATSRRAGGYNEQFF.

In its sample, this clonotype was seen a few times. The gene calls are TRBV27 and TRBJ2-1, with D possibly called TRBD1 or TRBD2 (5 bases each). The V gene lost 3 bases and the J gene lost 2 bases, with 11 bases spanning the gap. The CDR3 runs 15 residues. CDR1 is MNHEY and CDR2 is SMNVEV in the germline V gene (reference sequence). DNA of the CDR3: TGTGCCAGCAGTTTGTCCAGGGACCCCTACAATGAGCAGTTCTTC. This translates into CASSLSRDPYNEQFF.

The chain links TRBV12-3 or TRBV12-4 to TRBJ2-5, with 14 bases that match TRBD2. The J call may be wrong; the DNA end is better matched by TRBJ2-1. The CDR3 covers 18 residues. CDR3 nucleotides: TGTGCCAGCAGTCCGTGGACTAGCGGGAGGATCACCTACAATGAGCAGTTCTTC. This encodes CASSPWTSGRITYNEQFF.

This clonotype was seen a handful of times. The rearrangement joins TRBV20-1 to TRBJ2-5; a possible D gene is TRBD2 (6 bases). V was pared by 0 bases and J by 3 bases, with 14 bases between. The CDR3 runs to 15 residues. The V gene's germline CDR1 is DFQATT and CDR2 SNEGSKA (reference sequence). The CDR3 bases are TGCAGTGCTAGAGAACTAGCCGCCCCTAAAGAGACCCAGTACTTC. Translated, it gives CSARELAAPKETQYF.

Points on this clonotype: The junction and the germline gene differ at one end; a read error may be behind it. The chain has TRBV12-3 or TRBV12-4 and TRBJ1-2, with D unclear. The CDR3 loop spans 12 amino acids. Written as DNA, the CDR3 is TGTGCCTGCAGTTTGGATGGCTATGGCTACACCTTC. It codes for CACSLDGYGYTF.

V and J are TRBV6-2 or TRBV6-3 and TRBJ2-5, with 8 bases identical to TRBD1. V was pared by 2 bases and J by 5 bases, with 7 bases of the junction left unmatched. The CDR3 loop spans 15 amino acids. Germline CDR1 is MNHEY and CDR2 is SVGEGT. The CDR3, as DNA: TGTGCCAGCAGTTACGGACAGGGAGGTGCGGAGACCCAGTACTTC. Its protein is CASSYGQGGAETQYF.

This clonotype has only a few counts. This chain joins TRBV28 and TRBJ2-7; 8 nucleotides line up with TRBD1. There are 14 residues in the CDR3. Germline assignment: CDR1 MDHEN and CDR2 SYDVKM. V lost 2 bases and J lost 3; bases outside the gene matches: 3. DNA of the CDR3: TGTGCCAGCAGTTTAAAGACAGGGGTCTACGAGCAGTACTTC. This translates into CASSLKTGVYEQYF. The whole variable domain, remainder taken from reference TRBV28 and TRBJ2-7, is DVKVTQSSRYLVKRTGEKVFLECVQDMDHENMFWYRQDPGLGLRLIYFSYDVKMKEKGDIPEGYSVSREKKERFSLILESASTNQTSMYLCASSLKTGVYEQYFGPGTRLTVT.

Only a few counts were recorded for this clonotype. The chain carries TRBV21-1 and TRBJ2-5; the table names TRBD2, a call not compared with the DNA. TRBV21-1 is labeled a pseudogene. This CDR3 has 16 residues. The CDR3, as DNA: TGTGCCAGCAGCAAAGTTACTAGCGGGAGCCCCGATGACGGGTTCTTC. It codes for CASSKVTSGSPDDGFF.

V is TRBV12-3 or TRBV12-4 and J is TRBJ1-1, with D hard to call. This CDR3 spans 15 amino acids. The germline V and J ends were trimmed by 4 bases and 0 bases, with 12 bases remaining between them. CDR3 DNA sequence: TGTGCCAGCAGTTCGTTAAGAGGAATGAACACTGAAGCTTTCTTT. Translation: CASSSLRGMNTEAFF.

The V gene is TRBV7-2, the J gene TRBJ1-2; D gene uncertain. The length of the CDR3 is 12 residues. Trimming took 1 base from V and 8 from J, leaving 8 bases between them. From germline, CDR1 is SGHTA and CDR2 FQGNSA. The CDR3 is CASSLVTQGYTF. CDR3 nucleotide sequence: TGTGCCAGCAGCTTAGTTACGCAAGGCTACACCTTC. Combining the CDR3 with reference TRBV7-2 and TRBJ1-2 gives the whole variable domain GAGVSQSPSNKVTEKGKDVELRCDPISGHTALYWYRQSLGQGLEFLIYFQGNSAPDKSGLPSDRFSAERTGGSVSTLTIQRTQQEDSAVYLCASSLVTQGYTFGSGTRLTVV.

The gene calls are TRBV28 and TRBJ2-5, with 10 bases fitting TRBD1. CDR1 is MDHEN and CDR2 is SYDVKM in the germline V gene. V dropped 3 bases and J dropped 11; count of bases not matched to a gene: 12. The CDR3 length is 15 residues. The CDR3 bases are TGTGCCAGCAGTTTCATTGGGACAGGGGAGAGGGAGCAGTACTTC. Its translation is CASSFIGTGEREQYF.

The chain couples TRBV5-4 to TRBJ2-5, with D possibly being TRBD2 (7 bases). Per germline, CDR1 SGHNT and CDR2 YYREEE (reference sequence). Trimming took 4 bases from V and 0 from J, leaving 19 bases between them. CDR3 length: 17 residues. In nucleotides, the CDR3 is TGTGCCAGCAGCCGCGAACGGCGGGGGCCGTACCAAGAGACCCAGTACTTC. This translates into CASSRERRGPYQETQYF. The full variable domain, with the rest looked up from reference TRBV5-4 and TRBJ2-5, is ETGVTQSPTHLIKTRGQQVTLRCSSQSGHNTVSWYQQALGQGPQFIFQYYREEENGRGNFPPRFSGLQFPNYSSELNVNALELDDSALYLCASSRERRGPYQETQYFGPGTRLLVL.

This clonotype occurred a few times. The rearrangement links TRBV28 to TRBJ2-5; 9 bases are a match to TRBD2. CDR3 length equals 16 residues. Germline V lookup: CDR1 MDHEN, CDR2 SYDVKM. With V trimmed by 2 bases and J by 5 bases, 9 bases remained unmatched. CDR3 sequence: CASSLTDYSGSETQYF. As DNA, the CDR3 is TGTGCCAGCAGTTTAACCGACTATAGCGGGAGTGAGACCCAGTACTTC.